This T cell receptor (beta chain) originates from a study of CD8 T cells in Susac syndrome. Random-hexamer reverse transcription was applied to about 0.5 to 1 ug RNA. TCRdb re-derived calls from the immunoSEQ multiplex PCR reads in MiXCR, one entry per CDR3 protein. The sample holds 110,000 or so distinct CDR3 sequences, about 95% seen once. Germline CDR1 and CDR2: SGHRS and YFSETQ. With 0 bases clipped from V and 5 bases from J, the junction kept 3 bases outside the gene matches. There are 14 residues in the CDR3. V and J are TRBV5-1 and TRBJ2-5; 8 bases match TRBD2. The clonotype originates from a human donor in good health. Sequenced sample: CD4+ T cells from PBMCs. This chain's CDR3 is CASSLVVAGETQYF. In DNA, the CDR3 is TGCGCCAGCAGCTTGGTGGTAGCGGGGGAGACCCAGTACTTC.